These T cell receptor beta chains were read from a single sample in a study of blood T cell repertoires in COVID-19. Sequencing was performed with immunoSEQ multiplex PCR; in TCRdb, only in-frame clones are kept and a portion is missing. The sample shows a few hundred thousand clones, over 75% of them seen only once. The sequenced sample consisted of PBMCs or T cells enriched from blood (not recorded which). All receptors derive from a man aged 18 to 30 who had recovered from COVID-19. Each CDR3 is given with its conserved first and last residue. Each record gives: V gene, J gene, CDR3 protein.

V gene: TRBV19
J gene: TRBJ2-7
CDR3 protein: CASSISQGTYEQYF

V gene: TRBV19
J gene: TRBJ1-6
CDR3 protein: CASSIRDRGPRRPLHF

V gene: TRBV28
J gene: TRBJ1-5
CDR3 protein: CASSLGGVRSNQPQHF

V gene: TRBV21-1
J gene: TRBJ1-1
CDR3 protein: CASSKVGGDVTEAFF

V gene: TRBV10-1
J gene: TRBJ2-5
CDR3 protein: CASSDFGGTQYF

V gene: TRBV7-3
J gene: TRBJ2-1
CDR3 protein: CASSPWTAPSSYNEQFF

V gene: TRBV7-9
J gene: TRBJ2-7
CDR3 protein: CASSLAFAGTGPEQYF

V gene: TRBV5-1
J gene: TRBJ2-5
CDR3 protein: CASSPMDTRQETQYF

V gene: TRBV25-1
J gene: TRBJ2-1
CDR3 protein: CASSDAQGYNEQFF

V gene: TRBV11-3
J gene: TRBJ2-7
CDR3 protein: CASTLADSYEQYF

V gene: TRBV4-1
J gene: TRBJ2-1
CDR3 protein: CASSQDLAFDIANEQFF

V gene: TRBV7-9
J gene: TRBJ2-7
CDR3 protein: CASSLPTGSSGEQYF

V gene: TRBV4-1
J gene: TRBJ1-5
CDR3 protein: CASSRSQGPNQPQHF

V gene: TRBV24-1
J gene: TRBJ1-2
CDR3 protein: CATSDWTGGYTF

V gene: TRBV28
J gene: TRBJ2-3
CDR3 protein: CASSLFGSTDTQYF

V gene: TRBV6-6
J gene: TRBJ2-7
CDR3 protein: CATRPGLLSSYEQYF

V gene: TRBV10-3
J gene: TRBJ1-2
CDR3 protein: CAIRRPALTGAYGYTF

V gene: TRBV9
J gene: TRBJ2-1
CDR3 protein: CASSPVGGTSYNEQFF

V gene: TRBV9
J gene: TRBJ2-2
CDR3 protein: CASSVGWGLAGERTGELFF

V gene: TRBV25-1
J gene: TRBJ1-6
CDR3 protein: CASSEQYNSPLHF

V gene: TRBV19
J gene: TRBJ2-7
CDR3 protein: CASRGLRGRNEQYF

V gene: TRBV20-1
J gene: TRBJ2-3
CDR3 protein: CSASLTSGGADTQYF

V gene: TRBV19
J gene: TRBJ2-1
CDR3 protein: CASSMGGPVLF

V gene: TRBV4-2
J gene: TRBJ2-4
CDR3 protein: CASSQDTGAQNIQYF

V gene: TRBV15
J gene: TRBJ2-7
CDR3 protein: CATSRGSGGSSYEQYF

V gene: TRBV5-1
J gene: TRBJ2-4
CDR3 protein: CASSLTSGGTQYF

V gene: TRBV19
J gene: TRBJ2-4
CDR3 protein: CASSILSGGRAKNIQYF

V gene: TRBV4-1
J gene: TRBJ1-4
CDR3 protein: CASSQGVRTANEKLFF

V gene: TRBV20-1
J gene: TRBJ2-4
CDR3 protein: CSASLEENIQYF

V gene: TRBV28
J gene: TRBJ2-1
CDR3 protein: CASSHERFSSYNEQFF

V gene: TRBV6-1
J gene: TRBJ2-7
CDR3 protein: CASSEILLSATYGYEQYF

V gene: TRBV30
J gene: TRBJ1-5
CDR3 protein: CAWSAQGNQPQHF

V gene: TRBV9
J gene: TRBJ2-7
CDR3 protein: CASSVVGTESTYEQYF

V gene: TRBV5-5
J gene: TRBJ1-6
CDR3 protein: CASSITGDSPLHF

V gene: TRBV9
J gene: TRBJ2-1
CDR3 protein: CASSASNNEQFF

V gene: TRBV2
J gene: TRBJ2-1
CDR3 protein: CASSAWGVASYNEQFF

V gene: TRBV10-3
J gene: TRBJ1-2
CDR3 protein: CATRRAGGNYGYTF

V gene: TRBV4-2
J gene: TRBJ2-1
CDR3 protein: CASSRGGSGSEQFF

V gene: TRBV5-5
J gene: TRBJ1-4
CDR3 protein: CASSVEQGRLEKLFF

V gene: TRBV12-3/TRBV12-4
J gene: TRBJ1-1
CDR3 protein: CASKEQGNTEAFF

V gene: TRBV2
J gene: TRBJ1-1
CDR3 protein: CASSEDREVEAFF

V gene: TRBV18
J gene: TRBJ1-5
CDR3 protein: CASSQMGQLDNQPQHF

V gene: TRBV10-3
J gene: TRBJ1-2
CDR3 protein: CAISYDRVGGYTF

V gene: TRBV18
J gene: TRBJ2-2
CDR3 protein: CASSPAGELFF

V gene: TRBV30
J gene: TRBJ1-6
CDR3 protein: CAFRGFHNSPLHF

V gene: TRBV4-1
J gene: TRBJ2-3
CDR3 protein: CASSRGGTFSTDTQYF

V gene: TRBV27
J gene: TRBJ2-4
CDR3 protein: CASSLLGQGNIQYF

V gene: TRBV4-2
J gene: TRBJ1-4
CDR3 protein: CASSQGSRVEEKLFF

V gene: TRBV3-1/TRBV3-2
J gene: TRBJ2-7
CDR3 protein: CASSLAGDSYEQYF

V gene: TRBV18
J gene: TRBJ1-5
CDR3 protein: CASSPQGFSNQPQHF

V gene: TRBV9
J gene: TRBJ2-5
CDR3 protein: CASSVWPGGETQYF

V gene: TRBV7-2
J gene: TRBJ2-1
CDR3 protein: CASSSQAGGGEQFF

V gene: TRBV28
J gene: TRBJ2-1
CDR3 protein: CASSPDSSGRNEQFF

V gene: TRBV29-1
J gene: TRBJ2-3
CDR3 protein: CSVEPRLAGGVDTQYF

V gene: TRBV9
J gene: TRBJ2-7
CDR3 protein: CASSVAPSGPYEQYF

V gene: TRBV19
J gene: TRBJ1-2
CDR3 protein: CASSTPGQLGYTF

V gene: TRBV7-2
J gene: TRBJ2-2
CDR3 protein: CASSPPGLAGGITGELFF

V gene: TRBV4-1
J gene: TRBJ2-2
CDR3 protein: CASRPTGTSNTGELFF

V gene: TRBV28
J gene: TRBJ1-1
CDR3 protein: CASSSNRGQSEAFF